This T cell receptor (beta chain) was obtained from a study of cytomegalovirus exposure and HLA in healthy donors. The study, taken as a whole, reports: According to a subsequent analysis, TCR clusters identified in the first cohort showed a tendency to co-occur across the roughly 120 validation repertoires.

This CDR3 region has 15 residues. V was cut by 3 bases and J by 2 bases, with 13 bases left in between. Germline lookup yields CDR1 KGHSH and CDR2 LQKENI. Details on this clone: What it binds is not known.

Here immunoSEQ multiplex PCR was the method, and the copy in TCRdb shows in-frame clones only, minus some. The sample shows 250,000 or so clones, roughly 90% of them seen only once. The chain joins TRBV18 to TRBJ1-2; D gene uncertain. The clonotype comes from a woman between 18 and 29 years old in good health and CMV-seronegative. The specimen sequenced was PBMCs. CDR3 residues: CASSPTLGFNYGYTF. The DNA for the CDR3 is TGTGCCAGCTCACCTACACTAGGGTTCAACTATGGCTACACCTTC.